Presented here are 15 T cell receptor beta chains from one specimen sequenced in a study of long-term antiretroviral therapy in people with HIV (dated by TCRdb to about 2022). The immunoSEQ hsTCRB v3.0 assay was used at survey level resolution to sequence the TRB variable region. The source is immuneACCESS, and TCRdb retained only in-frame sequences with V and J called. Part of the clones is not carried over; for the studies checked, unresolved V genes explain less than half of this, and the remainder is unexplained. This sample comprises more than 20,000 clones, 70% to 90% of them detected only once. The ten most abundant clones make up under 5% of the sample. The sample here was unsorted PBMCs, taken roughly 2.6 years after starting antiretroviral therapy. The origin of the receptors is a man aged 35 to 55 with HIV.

This CDR3 reads CASSMVTADYEQYF. The DNA of the CDR3 is TGTGCCAGTAGTATGGTAACAGCAGACTACGAGCAGTACTTC. The V call is TRBV19, the J call TRBJ2-7, with D unclear. Per the germline V gene, CDR1 is LNHDA and CDR2 is SQIVND (reference sequence). Between the trimmed V and J ends, which lost 3 bases and 3 bases, there was a span of 12 bases. The CDR3 runs to 14 residues.

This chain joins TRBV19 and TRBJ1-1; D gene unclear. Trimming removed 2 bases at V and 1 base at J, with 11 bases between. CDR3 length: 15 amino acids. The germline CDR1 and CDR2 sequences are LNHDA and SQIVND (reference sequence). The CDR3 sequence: CASSISDGENTEAFF. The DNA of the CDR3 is TGTGCCAGTAGTATAAGCGACGGGGAGAACACTGAAGCTTTCTTT.

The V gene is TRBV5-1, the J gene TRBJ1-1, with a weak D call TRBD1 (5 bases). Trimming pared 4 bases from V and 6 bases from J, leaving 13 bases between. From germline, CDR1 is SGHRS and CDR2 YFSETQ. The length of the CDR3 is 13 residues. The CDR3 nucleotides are TGCGCCAGCAGCCAGACAGCGGTCGCTGAAGCTTTCTTT. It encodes CASSQTAVAEAFF.

The CDR3, as DNA: TGCGCCAGCAGCTTGGCCTGGGGTAGCGGGAGAGGGGAGACCCAGTACTTC. Translation gives CASSLAWGSGRGETQYF. The V gene is TRBV5-1, the J gene TRBJ2-5, with 9 bases aligning to TRBD2. The V segment lost 0 bases and the J segment 5 bases; nucleotides outside the gene matches: 11. CDR3 length: 17 amino acids. The germline V gene encodes CDR1 SGHRS and CDR2 YFSETQ.

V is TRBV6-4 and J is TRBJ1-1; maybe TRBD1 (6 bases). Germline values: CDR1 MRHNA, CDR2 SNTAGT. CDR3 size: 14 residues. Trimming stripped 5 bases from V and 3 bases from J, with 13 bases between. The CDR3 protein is CASSSGQPYTEAFF. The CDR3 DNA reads TGTGCCAGCAGTAGCGGACAGCCTTACACTGAAGCTTTCTTT.

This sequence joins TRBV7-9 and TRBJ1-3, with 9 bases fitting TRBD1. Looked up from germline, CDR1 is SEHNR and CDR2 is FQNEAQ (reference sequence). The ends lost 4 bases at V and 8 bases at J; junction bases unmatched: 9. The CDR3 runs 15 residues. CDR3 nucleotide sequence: TGTGCCAGCAGCTCACCGGGACAGGGTTTGGACACCATATATTTT. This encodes CASSSPGQGLDTIYF.

CDR3 DNA sequence: TGTGCCAGCAGCTTACTCACGAACCATGGAGGGTACAATGAGCAGTTCTTC. Translation gives CASSLLTNHGGYNEQFF. This rearrangement joins TRBV5-4 to TRBJ2-1; possibly TRBD2 for D (6 bases). CDR3 length: 17 amino acids. Germline-derived CDR1 and CDR2 are SGHNT and YYREEE (reference sequence). Between the trimmed V and J ends, which lost 2 bases and 4 bases, there was a span of 19 bases.

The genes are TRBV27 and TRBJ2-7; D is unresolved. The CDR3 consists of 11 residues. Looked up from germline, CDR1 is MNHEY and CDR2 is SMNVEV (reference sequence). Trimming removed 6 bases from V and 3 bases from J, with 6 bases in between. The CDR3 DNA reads TGTGCCAGCAGCATAGGCTACGAGCAGTACTTC. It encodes CASSIGYEQYF.

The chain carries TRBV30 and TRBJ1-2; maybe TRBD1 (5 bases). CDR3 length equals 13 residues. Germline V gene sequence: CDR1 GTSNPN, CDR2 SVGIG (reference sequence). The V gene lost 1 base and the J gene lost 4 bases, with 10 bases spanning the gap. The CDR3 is CAWSGEGSYGYTF. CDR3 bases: TGTGCCTGGAGTGGGGAGGGGAGCTATGGCTACACCTTC.

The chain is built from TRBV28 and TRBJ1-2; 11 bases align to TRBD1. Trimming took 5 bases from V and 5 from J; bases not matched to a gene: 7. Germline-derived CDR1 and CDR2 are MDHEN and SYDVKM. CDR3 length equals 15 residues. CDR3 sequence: CASSHRTGGGYGYTF. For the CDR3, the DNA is TGTGCCAGCAGTCACCGGACAGGGGGCGGGTATGGCTACACCTTC.

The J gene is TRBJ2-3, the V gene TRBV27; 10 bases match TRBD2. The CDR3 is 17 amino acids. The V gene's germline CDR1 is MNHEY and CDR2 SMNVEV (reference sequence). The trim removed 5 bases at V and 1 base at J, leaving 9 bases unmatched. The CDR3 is CASSLPLAGDGTDTQYF. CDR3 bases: TGTGCCAGCAGTCTTCCCCTAGCGGGAGACGGCACAGATACGCAGTATTTT.

The CDR3 DNA reads as TGTGCCAGCAGCCTGACTAGCGGGAGGACCTACGAGCAGTACTTC. This codes for CASSLTSGRTYEQYF. J is TRBJ2-7 and V is TRBV27, with 13 bases fitting TRBD2. The CDR3 extends over 15 amino acids. Germline lookup yields CDR1 MNHEY and CDR2 SMNVEV (reference sequence). The V gene end was trimmed by 6 bases and the J gene end by 2 bases; junction bases not matched to a gene: 4.

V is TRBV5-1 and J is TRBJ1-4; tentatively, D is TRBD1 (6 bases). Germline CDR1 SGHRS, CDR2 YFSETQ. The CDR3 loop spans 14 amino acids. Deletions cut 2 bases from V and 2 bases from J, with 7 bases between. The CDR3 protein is CASSLRGTNEKLFF. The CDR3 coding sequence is TGCGCCAGCAGCTTAAGGGGGACTAATGAAAAACTGTTTTTT.

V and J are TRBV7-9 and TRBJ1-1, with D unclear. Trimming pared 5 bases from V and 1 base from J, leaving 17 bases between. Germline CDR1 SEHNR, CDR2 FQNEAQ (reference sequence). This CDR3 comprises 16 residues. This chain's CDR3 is CASSLTDRAGNTEAFF. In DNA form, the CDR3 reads TGTGCCAGCAGCCTCACGGACCGGGCTGGGAACACTGAAGCTTTCTTT. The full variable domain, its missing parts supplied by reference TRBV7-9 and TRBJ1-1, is DTGVSQNPRHKITKRGQNVTFRCDPISEHNRLYWYRQTLGQGPEFLTYFQNEAQLEKSRLLSDRFSAERPKGSFSTLEIQRTEQGDSAMYLCASSLTDRAGNTEAFFGQGTRLTVV.

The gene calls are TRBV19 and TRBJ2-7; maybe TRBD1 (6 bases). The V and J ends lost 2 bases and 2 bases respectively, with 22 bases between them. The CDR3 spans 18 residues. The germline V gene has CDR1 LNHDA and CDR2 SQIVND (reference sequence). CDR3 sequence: CASSIKDSLDLRPYEQYF. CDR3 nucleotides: TGTGCCAGTAGTATAAAGGACAGCCTCGATCTTCGGCCCTACGAGCAGTACTTC.